This T cell receptor beta chain was sequenced during a study of T cells in Graves' hyperthyroidism and ophthalmopathy (dated 2019 in TCRdb). Looking at the study overall: TCR V-J signatures able to tell the groups apart were searched for in a discovery cohort of approximately 95 patients, of whom more than 40 had Graves' ophthalmopathy and about 55 had stable Graves' hyperthyroidism. Whether ophthalmopathy could be predicted prospectively was tested in an independent validation cohort made up of some 20 hyperthyroidism patients plus 17 patients who later progressed to ophthalmopathy. The 75 to 100 discovery patients were randomly divided into training and test sets at a 7:3 ratio. Thyroid tissue and blood T-cell repertoires from several Graves' hyperthyroidism patients were also compared in the study. Following sampling, methimazole starting at 30 mg daily was given to hyperthyroidism patients, and high-dose intravenous methylprednisolone was given to ophthalmopathy patients. TCR Vbeta CDR3 sequencing of 120 to 150 peripheral blood samples (under 45 ophthalmopathy, about 74 hyperthyroidism and about 17 progressor patients) is reported in the paper. Findings and caveats that apply to the study as a whole: In validation, progression to ophthalmopathy was predicted by the model with almost 71% sensitivity and under 85% specificity, a median of about 6 months before onset. No statistical method was used to set the sample size in advance, and investigators knew the group allocation. Most expanded thyroid clonotypes (frequency above 0.001) were also found in blood, which suggests that blood repertoires may mirror thyroid immune responses. A model built on a 13 V-J signature distinguished ophthalmopathy from stable hyperthyroidism, reaching roughly 88% sensitivity and about 81% specificity in cross-validation and 80%/75% in testing.

Amplification of TCR beta CDR3 regions was carried out from RNA transcripts. The first round of RT-PCR for the TCR CDR3 was performed with the HTBI primer set and the Qiagen OneStep RT-PCR kit. The libraries were constructed in a second round of multiplex PCR and then size-selected and purified. Paired-end sequencing of the libraries was performed with 100 bp reads on an Illumina HiSeq2000. As for how the authors treated the data: SOAPnuke was used to process the raw data, with reads discarded if the reads contained adapters or uncalled bases, had a mean Phred below 15, or lacked an exact constant-primer or identifier match. COPE v1.2.5 was used to merge the high-quality paired reads, and each unique nucleotide sequence was defined as a clonotype. Clonotypes were aligned to IMGT TRBV, TRBD and TRBJ reference segments using MiTCR v1.1. The analysis was restricted to V-J combinations with a frequency above 0.0001, which together covered about 99% of the repertoires. A TCS score was defined as the ratio between F50 (clonal expansion) and ExV (chaos), using BLOSUM62-based TCRdist between CDR3 peptides within each V-J. Welch's t-statistics and random forest reduced just over 500 V-J features to 10 to 15, which were used in a naive Bayes classifier (R e1071). TCRdb itself trimmed the public reads at Q25 with fastp, ran MiXCR and retained productive beta chains. Identical CDR3 proteins give one entry, which carries the most common genes and DNA. It is TCRdb's table, rather than the study itself, that gives the V and J calls and clone size. This sample comprises around 540,000 distinct CDR3 sequences, around 46% of them detected only once. The ten largest clones add up to roughly 8.2% of the sample.

CDR1 and CDR2 are read off the germline V gene as MGHDK and SYGVNS. The CDR3, from cysteine to phenylalanine, totals 15 residues. Just CDR3 DNA is preserved here, 45 bases in frame from base 1. V drops 6 bases and J drops 2 bases, leaving 13 bases in between. Graves' hyperthyroidism was defined as stable when no progression to ophthalmopathy occurred over 18 months of follow-up. Hyperthyroidism patients were aged 18 to 65 years and newly diagnosed, with disease duration of less than 2 months. Exclusion was applied to patients with uncontrolled infections, other autoimmune diseases, pregnancy or lactation. Diagnoses were based on clinical symptoms, serum thyroxine and TRAb, thyroid ultrasound and orbital computed tomography. Total RNA was extracted using Trizol reagent, and RNA quality was assessed on an Agilent 2100 Bioanalyzer. This clonotype was counted ten times or more. Its specific antigen is unknown. The input lacks base qualities; no much larger clone sits a single base away.

Sequencing input: peripheral blood or thyroid tissue (not recorded which). The sequence is built from TRBV25-1 and TRBJ2-2; TRBD1 is possibly the D segment (6 matching bases). This sequence originates from a young woman with Graves' hyperthyroidism. Donor details come from another sample of the same person, matched by shared clones. The DNA reads TGTGCCAGCAGACATTCCGGGACAAACACCGGGGAGCTGTTTTTT. This is translated as CASRHSGTNTGELFF. Supplemented by the reference TRBV25-1 and TRBJ2-2 proteins around the CDR3, the complete variable domain is EADIYQTPRYLVIGTGKKITLECSQTMGHDKMYWYQQDPGMELHLIHYSYGVNSTEKGDLSSESTVSRIRTEHFPLTLESARPSHTSQYLCASRHSGTNTGELFFGEGSRLTVL.